This T cell receptor (beta chain) was profiled in a study of Graves' ophthalmopathy and Graves' hyperthyroidism. The overall study: Peripheral blood was collected at initial diagnosis, before any treatment.

Investigators amplified TCR beta CDR3 regions from RNA transcripts. The library came from an HTBI-primed first-round RT-PCR and a second-round multiplex PCR. Each CDR3 protein is one row after TCRdb ran MiXCR on the multiplex PCR reads. The sample holds 740,000 or so distinct CDR3 sequences, roughly 40% seen once. PBMCs were isolated from a roughly 10 ml sample of fresh peripheral blood. CDR3 length: 12 residues. Looked up from germline, CDR1 is KGHDR and CDR2 is SFDVKD. V lost 3 bases, J lost 9 bases, and 10 bases lay in between. Broader study findings: Blood shared most expanded thyroid clonotypes above 0.001 frequency.

In the case of this clonotype: Antigen unknown.

Source material: peripheral blood. This clonotype was obtained from an adult man with Graves' ophthalmopathy. V is TRBV24-1 and J is TRBJ2-5; a possible D gene is TRBD2 (5 bases). The CDR3 reads CATSDRWEPQYF. CDR3 nucleotide sequence: TGTGCCACCAGTGATCGGTGGGAGCCCCAGTACTTC.